The next 26 T cell receptor beta chains were all read from a single sample in a study of cytomegalovirus exposure and HLA in healthy donors. Researchers ran the PCR with 60 Vbeta and 13 Jbeta primers. Measured with immunoSEQ multiplex PCR; TCRdb has only the in-frame clones, and not every one. The table includes 150,000 to 180,000 clones, 65% to 85% detected once. Sequencing was carried out using PBMCs. All receptors derive from a woman aged 35 to 49 in good health and CMV-seropositive.

The rearrangement uses TRBV6-6 and TRBJ1-2; no clear D gene. V was shortened by 2 bases and J by 6 bases, with 10 bases between the two germline ends. The CDR3 is made up of 13 amino acids. The germline V gene encodes CDR1 MNHNY and CDR2 SVGAGI (reference sequence). This CDR3 reads CASSYNVLDGYTF. The CDR3 DNA is TGTGCCAGCAGTTACAATGTCCTAGATGGCTACACCTTC.

This clone has more than one count but fewer than ten. The sample holds other DNA sequences that translate to the same CDR3. This chain connects TRBV4-1 to TRBJ2-5; D perhaps matches TRBD2 (5 bases). This CDR3 has 13 amino acids. V was shortened by 3 bases and J by 4 bases, with 9 bases between the two germline ends. Germline V CDR1 and CDR2: MGHRA, YSYEKL. DNA for the CDR3: TGCGCCAGCAGCCAGGCCAGCGGAGAGACCCAGTACTTC. It codes for CASSQASGETQYF.

V gene TRBV11-2 combines with J gene TRBJ1-1; 8 bases line up with TRBD1. V lost 5 bases and J lost 5; bases outside the gene matches: 10. CDR1 is SGHAT, CDR2 FQNNGV, per germline. The length of the CDR3 is 15 residues. The CDR3 coding sequence is TGTGCCAGCAGCGACAGGGGACGGAGGGGGACTGAAGCTTTCTTT. Protein: CASSDRGRRGTEAFF.

This chain uses TRBV27 with TRBJ2-7, with 13 bases matching TRBD2. V lost 4 bases and J lost 2; bases outside the gene matches: 2. The CDR3 covers 15 residues. Germline CDR1 MNHEY, CDR2 SMNVEV (reference sequence). CDR3: CASSWGLAGTYEQYF. The CDR3 DNA reads as TGTGCCAGCAGTTGGGGACTAGCGGGAACCTACGAGCAGTACTTC.

CDR3 DNA sequence: TGTGCCAGTAGTATAGCCCGGGACAGGGGGCACACTGAAGCTTTCTTT. This codes for CASSIARDRGHTEAFF. The V gene is TRBV19, the J gene TRBJ1-1; 12 nucleotides align to TRBD1. Trimming took 1 base from V and 3 from J; bases not matched to a gene: 3. This CDR3 has 16 residues. Germline V gene sequence: CDR1 LNHDA, CDR2 SQIVND (reference sequence).

This chain joins TRBV11-2 and TRBJ2-3; TRBD1 aligns across 8 bases. CDR3 length: 15 amino acids. The V gene's germline CDR1 is SGHAT and CDR2 FQNNGV. The V segment lost 3 bases and the J segment 0 bases; nucleotides outside the gene matches: 2. The CDR3 coding sequence is TGTGCCAGCAGCTTCGACAGGGGTAGCACAGATACGCAGTATTTT. This codes for CASSFDRGSTDTQYF.

The V gene is TRBV7-9, the J gene TRBJ2-7, with TRBD1 identical over 9 bases. The J segment lost 2 bases and the V segment lost 7 bases, leaving 6 bases of the junction unmatched. Per the germline V gene, CDR1 is SEHNR and CDR2 is FQNEAQ (reference sequence). This CDR3 is built from 14 residues. CDR3 sequence reads: CASTPGQGAYEQYF. For the CDR3, the DNA is TGTGCCAGCACCCCGGGACAGGGTGCCTACGAGCAGTACTTC.

CDR3 residues: CASSRTGGFDWPFF. Here the CDR3 DNA reads TGTGCCAGCAGCAGGACAGGAGGTTTTGATTGGCCTTTCTTT. The chain employs TRBV5-6 and TRBJ1-1, with 7 bases identical to TRBD1. CDR1 is SGHDT, CDR2 YYEEEE, per germline. This CDR3 contains 14 residues. V lost 4 bases to trimming and J lost 12 bases; unmatched junction nucleotides: 15.

The chain combines TRBV28 with TRBJ1-1; D remains ambiguous. Germline V gene sequence: CDR1 MDHEN, CDR2 SYDVKM. CDR3 length: 14 residues. Between the trimmed V and J ends, which lost 3 bases and 1 base, there was a span of 9 bases. The CDR3 sequence is CASSLFLANTEAFF. DNA of the CDR3: TGTGCCAGCAGTTTGTTTCTGGCGAACACTGAAGCTTTCTTT.

The chain uses TRBV7-6 and TRBJ1-1; 8 bases fit TRBD1. This CDR3 comprises 17 residues. Trimming removed 6 bases from V and 0 bases from J; junction bases left unmatched: 12. Germline lookup yields CDR1 SGHVS and CDR2 FNYEAQ. CDR3 in DNA: TGTGCCAGCAGTCGCGACAGGGGAATGGGGTTGAACACTGAAGCTTTCTTT. As protein: CASSRDRGMGLNTEAFF.

The rearrangement links TRBV27 to TRBJ2-7, with TRBD2 identical over 8 bases. There are 13 residues in the CDR3. The V and J ends lost 4 bases and 2 bases, in that order; junction bases with no gene match: 1. Germline CDR1 and CDR2: MNHEY and SMNVEV (reference sequence). The chain's CDR3 is CASSSGLAYEQYF. CDR3 DNA: TGTGCCAGCAGTTCGGGACTAGCCTACGAGCAGTACTTC.

This chain joins TRBV30 and TRBJ1-5; 7 bases align to TRBD1. V was pared by 6 bases and J by 4 bases, with 15 bases of the junction left unmatched. Germline lookup yields CDR1 GTSNPN and CDR2 SVGIG (reference sequence). The CDR3 consists of 16 residues. The CDR3 region is CACPKTGRPSNQPQHF. In DNA, the CDR3 is TGTGCCTGTCCAAAGACAGGGAGGCCCTCGAATCAGCCCCAGCATTTT.

A few counts support this clone. V gene TRBV9 combines with J gene TRBJ2-1; D unclear. In germline, CDR1 is SGDLS, CDR2 YYNGEE. The V end lost 0 bases, the J end lost 2 bases, and 6 bases lay between the germline ends. The CDR3 spans 14 residues. The CDR3 loop reads CASSVVGAYNEQFF. CDR3 DNA sequence: TGTGCCAGCAGCGTAGTGGGCGCCTACAATGAGCAGTTCTTC.

The V call is TRBV6-5, the J call TRBJ1-5; tentatively, D is TRBD1 (5 bases). There are 12 residues in the CDR3. V shed 10 bases and J shed 2 bases, with 9 bases lying between them. Per germline, CDR1 MNHEY and CDR2 SVGAGI. The DNA for the CDR3 is TGTGCCACCAGGGCTGGCAATCAGCCCCAGCATTTT. This codes for CATRAGNQPQHF.

The chain links TRBV19 to TRBJ2-7; tentative D call: TRBD2 (6 bases). Germline V gene lookup returns CDR1 LNHDA and CDR2 SQIVND (reference sequence). CDR3 length equals 12 residues. V dropped 3 bases and J dropped 7 bases, with 10 bases sitting between them. The CDR3: CASSIGAGEQYF. In DNA, the CDR3 is TGTGCCAGTAGTATTGGGGCGGGAGAGCAGTACTTC.

The rearrangement links TRBV6-1 to TRBJ2-5; D is perhaps TRBD1 (6 bases). CDR1 is MNHNS, CDR2 SASEGT, per germline. The germline V and J ends were trimmed by 6 bases and 5 bases, with 7 bases remaining between them. This CDR3 has 11 residues. The DNA of the CDR3 is TGTGCCAGCAGCACAGGGGAGACCCAGTACTTC. Translating it yields CASSTGETQYF.

This chain joins TRBV19 and TRBJ1-1; TRBD1 aligns across 8 bases. This CDR3 is 12 amino acids long. Per the germline V gene, CDR1 is LNHDA and CDR2 is SQIVND (reference sequence). J was trimmed by 4 bases and V by 7 bases; bases with no gene match: 2. CDR3 sequence reads: CASNDRGTEAFF. CDR3 sequence (DNA): TGTGCCAGTAACGACAGGGGCACTGAAGCTTTCTTT.

This chain links TRBV29-1 with TRBJ2-2; 7 bases are shared with TRBD1. The ends lost 7 bases at V and 6 bases at J; junction bases unmatched: 17. The CDR3 loop spans 16 amino acids. Germline lookup yields CDR1 SQVTM and CDR2 ANQGSEA. The CDR3 nucleotides read TGCAGCGCTCGAGGGACAGACGGGACAAGGGCCGGGGAGCTGTTTTTT. It translates to CSARGTDGTRAGELFF.

The V and J genes are TRBV2 and TRBJ1-2; tentative D call: TRBD1 (6 bases). The CDR3 extends over 11 amino acids. CDR1 and CDR2 from the germline V gene are SNHLY and FYNNEI. V was cut by 11 bases and J by 6 bases, with 13 bases left in between. The CDR3 here is CALRRGDGYTF. CDR3 coding DNA: TGTGCCCTACGCAGGGGTGATGGCTACACCTTC.

The CDR3 loop reads CASGLGLTDTQYF. CDR3 nucleotide sequence: TGTGCTAGTGGTTTAGGACTAACTGATACGCAGTATTTT. J is TRBJ2-3 and V is TRBV12-5, with a possible D match to TRBD2 (6 bases). Germline CDR1 reads LGHNT; CDR2 reads FRNRAP. V gave up 3 bases and J gave up 6 bases, with 10 bases separating them. This CDR3 region has 13 residues. Full variable domain (missing parts from reference TRBV12-5 and TRBJ2-3): DARVTQTPRHKVTEMGQEVTMRCQPILGHNTVFWYRQTMMQGLELLAYFRNRAPLDDSGMPKDRFSAEMPDATLATLKIQPSEPRDSAVYFCASGLGLTDTQYFGPGTRLTVL.

This CDR3 reads CASSMGGLADHRTDTQYF. The CDR3 nucleotides read TGTGCCAGTAGTATGGGGGGACTAGCGGACCACCGCACAGATACGCAGTATTTT. The V and J genes are TRBV19 and TRBJ2-3; TRBD2 agrees at 11 bases. The CDR3 loop spans 18 amino acids. Losses at the gene ends were 3 bases for V and 1 base for J; bases not matched to a gene: 9. Germline V CDR1 and CDR2: LNHDA, SQIVND (reference sequence).

This clone has only a few counts. The gene calls are TRBV9 and TRBJ2-5; 8 nucleotides agree with TRBD1. Germline values: CDR1 SGDLS, CDR2 YYNGEE. The CDR3 contains 15 residues. Unmatched junction bases numbered 8, after V lost 3 bases and J lost 4 bases. The CDR3 coding sequence is TGTGCCAGCAGCGCAGGACAGGGACAGGCAGAGACCCAGTACTTC. The encoded protein is CASSAGQGQAETQYF.

The rearrangement uses TRBV27 and TRBJ2-1; TRBD2 might be the D (6 bases). CDR3 length: 13 amino acids. V gave up 2 bases and J gave up 6 bases, with 8 bases separating them. Germline loops: CDR1 MNHEY, CDR2 SMNVEV (reference sequence). The CDR3 reads CASSLGLFNEQFF. CDR3 sequence (DNA): TGTGCCAGCAGTTTAGGACTATTCAATGAGCAGTTCTTC.

V gene TRBV28 combines with J gene TRBJ2-5; D perhaps matches TRBD1 (5 bases). Trimming shortened V by 4 bases and J by 2 bases, and 11 bases separated the two germline ends. Germline-derived CDR1 and CDR2 are MDHEN and SYDVKM. This CDR3 comprises 14 residues. In nucleotides, the CDR3 is TGTGCCAGCAGTTGGACAACGCTACAAGAGACCCAGTACTTC. It encodes CASSWTTLQETQYF.

The chain couples TRBV27 to TRBJ2-3, with 10 bases fitting TRBD2. The CDR3 is 15 residues long. CDR1 and CDR2 (germline): MNHEY, SMNVEV (reference sequence). V trimming: 6 bases; J trimming: 4 bases; junction bases outside the gene matches: 7. The CDR3 protein is CASRYSGRGPDTQYF. The DNA of the CDR3 is TGTGCCAGCAGGTACAGCGGGAGGGGGCCAGATACGCAGTATTTT.

This chain joins TRBV7-9 and TRBJ1-5; TRBD1 aligns across 10 bases. V lost 5 bases, J lost 2 bases, and 6 bases stayed unmatched. Germline V gene lookup returns CDR1 SEHNR and CDR2 FQNEAQ (reference sequence). The CDR3 totals 16 residues. The CDR3 loop is CASSHSGQGGNQPQHF. The CDR3 DNA sequence: TGTGCCAGCAGCCACTCAGGACAGGGGGGCAATCAGCCCCAGCATTTT.